This T cell receptor (beta chain) was captured by sequencing in a study of OX40 agonist ivuxolimab in advanced cancers. Patients had blood sampled at baseline and again on cycle 4 day 1 and cycle 7 day 1. Deletions cut 1 base from V and 1 base from J, with 8 bases between. The CDR3 extends over 14 amino acids. Germline assignment: CDR1 SGHVS and CDR2 FQNEAQ. Libraries were prepared by immunoSEQ multiplex PCR; TCRdb keeps only in-frame clonotypes and omits some of them. The table has more than 25,000 clones, less than 80% seen once; the top ten hold about 29%. The source is an adult with an advanced solid tumor such as melanoma, head and neck, liver or kidney cancer. This rearrangement joins TRBV7-8 to TRBJ2-7; D is undetermined. Here the sequenced sample was CD4+ or CD8+ T cells sorted from blood, taken in a trial of the OX40 agonist ivuxolimab. The DNA for the CDR3 is TGTGCCAGCAGCTTAGGGACGGCGTCCTACGAGCAGTACTTC. Residues: CASSLGTASYEQYF.